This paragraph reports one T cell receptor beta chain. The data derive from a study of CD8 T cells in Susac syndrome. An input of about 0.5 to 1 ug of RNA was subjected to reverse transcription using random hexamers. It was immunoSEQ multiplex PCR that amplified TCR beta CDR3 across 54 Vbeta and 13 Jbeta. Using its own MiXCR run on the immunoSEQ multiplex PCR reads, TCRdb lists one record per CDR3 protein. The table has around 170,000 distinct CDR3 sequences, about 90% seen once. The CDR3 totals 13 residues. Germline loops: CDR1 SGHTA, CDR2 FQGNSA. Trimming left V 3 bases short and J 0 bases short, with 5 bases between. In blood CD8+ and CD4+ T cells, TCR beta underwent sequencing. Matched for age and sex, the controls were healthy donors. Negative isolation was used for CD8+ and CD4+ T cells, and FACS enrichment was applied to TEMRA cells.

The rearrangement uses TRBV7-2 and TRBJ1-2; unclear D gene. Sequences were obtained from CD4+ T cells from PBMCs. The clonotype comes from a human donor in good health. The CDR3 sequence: CASSFSPNYGYTF. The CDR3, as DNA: TGTGCCAGCAGCTTCTCGCCTAACTATGGCTACACCTTC.